This T cell receptor beta chain was obtained from a study of blood T cells in healthy people across ages. Study-level results: Donor CMV infection status was unknown, possibly confounding age-related changes in expanded clonotypes.

Alongside a J-beta primer mix, a sample-barcoded 5' primer served in a second PCR lasting roughly 7 to 12 cycles. A single record per CDR3 protein comes from TCRdb applying MiXCR to the 5' RACE reads. The sample includes 650,000 to 700,000 distinct CDR3 sequences, 45% to 60% of them seen just once. Notes on this clonotype: Its target is not known. A read error may account for a junction end that differs from germline.

Germline-derived CDR1 and CDR2 are SGHAT and FQNNGV. The CDR3 has 15 amino acids. The clonotype comes from a woman of 80 years or more in good health. V is TRBV11-2 and J is TRBJ2-5, with TRBD2 identical over 11 bases. The sequenced material came from blood. The CDR3 protein is CAGSPLAGDGETQYF. DNA for the CDR3: TGTGCCGGCAGCCCACTAGCGGGAGATGGGGAGACCCAGTACTTC.